This T cell receptor beta chain originates from a study of T-cell reconstitution after alpha-beta-depleted transplantation in children. General observations from the study: Surviving recipient T cells and thymic progenitors produced the high day-60 TCRbeta diversity seen in some patients.

The CDR3 loop spans 16 amino acids. Germline loops: CDR1 SQVTM, CDR2 ANQGSEA. Trimming at V came to 6 bases and at J to 0 bases, leaving 9 bases not matched to a gene. The authors prepared the TCRbeta library with unique molecular identifiers. Each CDR3 protein is one row after TCRdb ran MiXCR on the PCR reads. Among around 250,000 distinct CDR3 sequences listed, about 25% were seen once. About this clonotype itself: The antigen is undetermined.

This TCR was recovered from a girl under 10 years old with Fanconi anemia, due to receive a stem cell transplant. The sample consisted of PBMCs, taken before TCRalphabeta/CD19-depleted stem cell transplant. V usage is TRBV29-1 and J usage is TRBJ1-2, with TRBD1 matching 11 bases. The CDR3 nucleotides read TGCAGCGTCGATTGGGACAGGGGGGCCACTAACTATGGCTACACCTTC. This encodes CSVDWDRGATNYGYTF. The full variable domain, rest sourced from reference TRBV29-1 and TRBJ1-2, is SAVISQKPSRDICQRGTSLTIQCQVDSQVTMMFWYRQQPGQSLTLIATANQGSEATYESGFVIDKFPISRPNLTFSTLTVSNMSPEDSSIYLCSVDWDRGATNYGYTFGSGTRLTVV.